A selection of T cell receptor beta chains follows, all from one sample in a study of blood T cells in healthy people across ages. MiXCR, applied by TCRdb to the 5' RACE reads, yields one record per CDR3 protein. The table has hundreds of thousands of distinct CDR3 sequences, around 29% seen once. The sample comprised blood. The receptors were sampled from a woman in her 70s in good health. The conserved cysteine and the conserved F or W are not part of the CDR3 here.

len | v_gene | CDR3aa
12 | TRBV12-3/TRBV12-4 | ASSLKGKDYGYT
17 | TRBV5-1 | ASSWASTGGSNSYNEQF
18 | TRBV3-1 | ASSQGLAGGPDRGYNEQF
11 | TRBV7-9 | ASSSGTREKLF
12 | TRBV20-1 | SARDLAAPYEQY
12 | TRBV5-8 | ASSLRAGQETQY
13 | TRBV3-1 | ASSQGGPYNSPLH
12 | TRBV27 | ASSPEVPGGGYT
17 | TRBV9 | ASSVVGTSGPCGTDTQY
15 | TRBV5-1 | ASSLELPVSSYNEQF
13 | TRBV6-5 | ASNRPGQARNEQF
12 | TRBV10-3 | AISEIAGQETQY
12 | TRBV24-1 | ATSGSSGNNEQF
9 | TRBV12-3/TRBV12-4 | ASAPATEAF
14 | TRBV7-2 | ASSGAGLAGGGTQY
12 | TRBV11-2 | ASSLPPEQETQY
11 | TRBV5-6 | ASSYFVQETQY
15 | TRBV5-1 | ASSLGITPGTNYGYT
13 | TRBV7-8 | ASSSGTRPYNEQF
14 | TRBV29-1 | SVDAPWSGLYNEQF
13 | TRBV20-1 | SARELEGGSYEQY
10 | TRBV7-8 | ASSALGHGYT
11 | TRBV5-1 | ASTRAENEKLV
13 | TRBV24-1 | ATSDGGLIYNEQF
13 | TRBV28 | ASSRGQAVSGELF
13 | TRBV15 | ATSPRGESNQPQH
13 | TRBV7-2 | ASSPALYSNQPQH
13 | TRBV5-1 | ASSLIAGGSNEQF
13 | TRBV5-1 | TSSGQGADSREQY
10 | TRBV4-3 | ASGDSTIGYT
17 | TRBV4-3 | ASSQDRGVVDIAKNIQY
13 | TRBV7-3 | ASSLGGQGDYEQY
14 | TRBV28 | ASSSRGSPNTGELF
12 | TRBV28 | ASRLAEPTGELF
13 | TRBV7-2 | ASSSGGQFYNEQF
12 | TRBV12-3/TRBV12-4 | ASSRDGETQPQH
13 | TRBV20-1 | SARGAGGIYNDQF